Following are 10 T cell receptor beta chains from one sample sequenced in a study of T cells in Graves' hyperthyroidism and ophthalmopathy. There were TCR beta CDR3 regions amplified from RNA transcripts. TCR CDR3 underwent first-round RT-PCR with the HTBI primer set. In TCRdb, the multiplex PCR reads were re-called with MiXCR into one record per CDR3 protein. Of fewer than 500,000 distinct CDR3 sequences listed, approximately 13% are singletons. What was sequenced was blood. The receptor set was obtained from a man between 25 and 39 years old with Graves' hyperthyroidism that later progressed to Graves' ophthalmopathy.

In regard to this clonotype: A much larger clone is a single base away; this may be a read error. The CDR3 region is CASRHRDGLSDEQLF. In nucleotides, the CDR3 is TGTGCCAGCAGACACCGGGACGGTCTCTCGGATGAGCAGCTCTTC. The chain is built from TRBV7-9 and TRBJ2-1, with D perhaps TRBD1 or TRBD2 (5 bases each). Germline assignment: CDR1 SEHNR and CDR2 FQNEAQ (reference sequence). The CDR3 spans 15 residues.

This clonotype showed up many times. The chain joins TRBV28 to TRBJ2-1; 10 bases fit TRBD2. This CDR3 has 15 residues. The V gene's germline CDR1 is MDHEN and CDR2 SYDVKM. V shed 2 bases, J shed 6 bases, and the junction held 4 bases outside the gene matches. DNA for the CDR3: TGTGCCAGCAGTTTAAGCGGGGGGGCGGCCAATGAGCAGTTCTTC. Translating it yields CASSLSGGAANEQFF.

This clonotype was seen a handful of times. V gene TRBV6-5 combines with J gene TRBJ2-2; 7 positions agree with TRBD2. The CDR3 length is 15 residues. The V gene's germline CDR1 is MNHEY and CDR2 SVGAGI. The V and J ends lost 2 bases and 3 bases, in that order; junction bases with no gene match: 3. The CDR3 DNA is TGTGCCAGCAGTTACGCCGGGGGGTACACCGGGGAGCTGTTTTTT. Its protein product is CASSYAGGYTGELFF.

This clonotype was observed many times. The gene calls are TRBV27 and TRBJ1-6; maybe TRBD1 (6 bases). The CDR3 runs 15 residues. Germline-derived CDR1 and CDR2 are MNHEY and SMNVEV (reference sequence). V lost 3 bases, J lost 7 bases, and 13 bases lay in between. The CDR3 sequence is CASSFGGRGNSPLHF. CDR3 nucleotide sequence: TGTGCCAGCAGTTTTGGGGGGCGCGGCAATTCACCCCTCCACTTT.

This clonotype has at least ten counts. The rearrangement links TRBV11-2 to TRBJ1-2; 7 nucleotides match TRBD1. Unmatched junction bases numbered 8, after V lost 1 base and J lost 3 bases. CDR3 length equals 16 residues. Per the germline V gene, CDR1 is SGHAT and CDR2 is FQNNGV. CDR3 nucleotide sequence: TGTGCCAGCAGCTTAGGTGGCACAGGGGTGGACTATGGCTACACCTTC. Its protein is CASSLGGTGVDYGYTF.

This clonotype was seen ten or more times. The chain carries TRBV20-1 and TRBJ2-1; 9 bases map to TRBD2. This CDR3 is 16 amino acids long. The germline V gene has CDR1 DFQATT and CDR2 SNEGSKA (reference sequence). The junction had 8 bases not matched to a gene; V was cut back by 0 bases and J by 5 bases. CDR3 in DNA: TGCAGTGCTAGAGAGGGCGGGGGGGCTATAGACAATGAGCAGTTCTTC. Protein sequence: CSAREGGGAIDNEQFF.

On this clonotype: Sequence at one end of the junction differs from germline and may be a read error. Here the CDR3 reads CASSPRAGGGEQHF. The CDR3 DNA reads as TGTGCCAGCAGCCCTCGGGCAGGGGGTGGCGAGCAGCACTTC. The chain recombines TRBV7-9 with TRBJ2-7, with 7 positions matching TRBD1. Germline values: CDR1 SEHNR, CDR2 FQNEAQ (reference sequence). This CDR3 is built from 14 residues.

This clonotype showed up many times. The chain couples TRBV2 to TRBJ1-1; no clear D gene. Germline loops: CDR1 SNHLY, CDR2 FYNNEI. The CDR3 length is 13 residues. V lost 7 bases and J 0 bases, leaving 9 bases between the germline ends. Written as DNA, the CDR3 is TGTGCCAGCAATGGAAACTTGAACACTGAAGCTTTCTTT. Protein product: CASNGNLNTEAFF.

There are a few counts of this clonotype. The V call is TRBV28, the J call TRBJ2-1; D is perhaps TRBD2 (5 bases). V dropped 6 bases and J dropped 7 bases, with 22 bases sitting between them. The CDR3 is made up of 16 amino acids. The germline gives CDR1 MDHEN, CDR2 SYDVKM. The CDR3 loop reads CASSKTRIAAGNEQFF. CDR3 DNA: TGTGCCAGCAGCAAAACTAGGATTGCGGCCGGGAATGAGCAGTTCTTC.

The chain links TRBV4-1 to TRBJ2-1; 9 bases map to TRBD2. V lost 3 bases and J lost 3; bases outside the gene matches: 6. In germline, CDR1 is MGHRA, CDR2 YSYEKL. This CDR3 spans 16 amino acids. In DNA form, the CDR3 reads TGCGCCAGCAGCCAGAAGACTAGCGGATACTACAATGAGCAGTTCTTC. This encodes CASSQKTSGYYNEQFF.